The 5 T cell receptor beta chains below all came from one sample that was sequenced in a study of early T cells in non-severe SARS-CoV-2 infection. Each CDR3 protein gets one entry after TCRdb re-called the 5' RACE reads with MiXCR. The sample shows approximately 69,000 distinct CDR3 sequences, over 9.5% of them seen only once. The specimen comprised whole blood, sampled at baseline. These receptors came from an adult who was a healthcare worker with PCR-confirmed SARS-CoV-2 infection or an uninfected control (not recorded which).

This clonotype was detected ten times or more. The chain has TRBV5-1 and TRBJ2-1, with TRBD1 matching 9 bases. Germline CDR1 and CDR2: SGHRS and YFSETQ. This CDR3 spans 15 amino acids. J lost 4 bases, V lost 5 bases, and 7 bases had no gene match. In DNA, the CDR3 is TGCGCCAGCAGTTACCCGGGACAGGGATACAATGAGCAGTTCTTC. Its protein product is CASSYPGQGYNEQFF.

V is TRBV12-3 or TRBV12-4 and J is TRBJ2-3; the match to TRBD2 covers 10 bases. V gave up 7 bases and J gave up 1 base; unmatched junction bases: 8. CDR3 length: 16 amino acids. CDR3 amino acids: CASTGVGTSGTDTQYF. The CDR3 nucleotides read TGTGCCAGCACGGGGGTGGGGACTAGCGGCACAGATACGCAGTATTTT.

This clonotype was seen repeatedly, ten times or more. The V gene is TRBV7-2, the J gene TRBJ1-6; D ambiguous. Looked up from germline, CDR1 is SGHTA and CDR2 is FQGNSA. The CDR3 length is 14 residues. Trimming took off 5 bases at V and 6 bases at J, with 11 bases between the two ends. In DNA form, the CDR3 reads TGTGCCAGCAGCCTGACCTCGTTTAATTCACCCCTCCACTTT. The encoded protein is CASSLTSFNSPLHF.

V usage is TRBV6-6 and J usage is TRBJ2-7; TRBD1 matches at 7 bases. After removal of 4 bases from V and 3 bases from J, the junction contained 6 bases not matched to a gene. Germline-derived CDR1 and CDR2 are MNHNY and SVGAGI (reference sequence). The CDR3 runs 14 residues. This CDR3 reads CASSSQQGIYEQYF. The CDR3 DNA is TGTGCCAGCAGTTCTCAACAGGGGATCTACGAGCAGTACTTC.

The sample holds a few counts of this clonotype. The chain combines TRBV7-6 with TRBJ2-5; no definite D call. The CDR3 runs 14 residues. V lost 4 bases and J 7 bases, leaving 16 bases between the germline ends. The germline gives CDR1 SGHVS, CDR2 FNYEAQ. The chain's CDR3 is CASSSMESVRTQYF. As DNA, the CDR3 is TGTGCCAGCAGCTCTATGGAGTCGGTTAGGACCCAGTACTTC.